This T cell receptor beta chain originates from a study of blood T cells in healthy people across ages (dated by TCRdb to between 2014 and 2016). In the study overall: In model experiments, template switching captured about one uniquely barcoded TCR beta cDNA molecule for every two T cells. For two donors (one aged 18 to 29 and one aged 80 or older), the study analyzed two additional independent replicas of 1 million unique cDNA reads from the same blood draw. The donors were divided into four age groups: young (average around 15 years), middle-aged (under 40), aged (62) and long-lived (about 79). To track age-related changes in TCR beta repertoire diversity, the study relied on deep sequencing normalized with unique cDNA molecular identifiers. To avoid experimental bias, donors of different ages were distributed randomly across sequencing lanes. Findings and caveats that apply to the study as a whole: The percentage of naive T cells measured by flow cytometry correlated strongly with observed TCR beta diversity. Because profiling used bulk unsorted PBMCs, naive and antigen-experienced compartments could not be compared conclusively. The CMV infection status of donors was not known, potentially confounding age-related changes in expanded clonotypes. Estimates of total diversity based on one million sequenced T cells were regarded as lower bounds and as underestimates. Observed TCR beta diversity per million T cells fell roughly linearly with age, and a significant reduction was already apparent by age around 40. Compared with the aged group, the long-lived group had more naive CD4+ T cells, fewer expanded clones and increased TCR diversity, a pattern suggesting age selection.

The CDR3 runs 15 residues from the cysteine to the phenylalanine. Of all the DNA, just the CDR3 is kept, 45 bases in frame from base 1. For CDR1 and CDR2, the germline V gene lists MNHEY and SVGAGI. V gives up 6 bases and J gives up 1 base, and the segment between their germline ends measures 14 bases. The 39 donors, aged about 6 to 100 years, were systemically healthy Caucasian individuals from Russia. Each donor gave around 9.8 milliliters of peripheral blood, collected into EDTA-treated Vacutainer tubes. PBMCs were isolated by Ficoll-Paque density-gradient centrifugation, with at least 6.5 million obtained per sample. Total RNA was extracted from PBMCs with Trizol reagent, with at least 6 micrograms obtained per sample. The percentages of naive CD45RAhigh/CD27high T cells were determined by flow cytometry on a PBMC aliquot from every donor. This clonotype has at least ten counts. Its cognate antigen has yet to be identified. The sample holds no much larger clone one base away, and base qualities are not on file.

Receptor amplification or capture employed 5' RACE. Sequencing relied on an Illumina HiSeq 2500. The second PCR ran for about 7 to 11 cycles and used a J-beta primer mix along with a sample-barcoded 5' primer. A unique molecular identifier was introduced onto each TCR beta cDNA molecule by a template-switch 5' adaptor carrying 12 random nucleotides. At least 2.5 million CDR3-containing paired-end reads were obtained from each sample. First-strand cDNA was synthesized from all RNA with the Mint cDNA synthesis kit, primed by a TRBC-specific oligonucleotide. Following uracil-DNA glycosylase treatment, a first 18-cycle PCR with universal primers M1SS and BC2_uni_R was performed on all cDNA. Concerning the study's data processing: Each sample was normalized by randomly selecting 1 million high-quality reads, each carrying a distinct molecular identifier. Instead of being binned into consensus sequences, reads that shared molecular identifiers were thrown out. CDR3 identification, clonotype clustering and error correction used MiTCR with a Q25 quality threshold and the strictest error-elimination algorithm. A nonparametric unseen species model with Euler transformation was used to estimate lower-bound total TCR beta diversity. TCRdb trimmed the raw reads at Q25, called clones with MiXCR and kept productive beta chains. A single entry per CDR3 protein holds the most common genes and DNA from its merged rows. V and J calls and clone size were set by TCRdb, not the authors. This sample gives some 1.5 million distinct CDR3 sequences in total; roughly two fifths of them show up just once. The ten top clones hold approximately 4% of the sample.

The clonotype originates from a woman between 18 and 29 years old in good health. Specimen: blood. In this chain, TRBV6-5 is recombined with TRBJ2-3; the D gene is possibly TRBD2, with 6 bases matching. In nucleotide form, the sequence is TGTGCCAGCAGCAGGGACTCCCTTGGCACAGATACGCAGTATTTT. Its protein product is CASSRDSLGTDTQYF.